This TCR beta chain was retrieved from a study of blood T cell repertoires in COVID-19. Sequencing used immunoSEQ multiplex PCR; TCRdb keeps in-frame clones, though not all of them. The sample has approximately 400,000 clones, approximately 93% seen once. The length of the CDR3 is 16 residues. Germline loops: CDR1 SEHNR, CDR2 FQNEAQ (reference sequence). The ends lost 0 bases at V and 8 bases at J; junction bases unmatched: 6. The rearrangement uses TRBV7-9 and TRBJ1-4; the match to TRBD1 covers 10 bases. The sample comprised PBMCs or T cells enriched from blood (not recorded which). This receptor was obtained from a woman aged 40 to 50 who had been exposed to COVID-19. The CDR3 region is CASSLAGTGVWEKLFF. For the CDR3, the DNA is TGTGCCAGCAGCTTAGCTGGGACAGGGGTATGGGAAAAACTGTTTTTT.